The rows below give T cell receptor beta chains drawn from one sample of a study of blood T cell repertoires in COVID-19. Profiling relied on immunoSEQ multiplex PCR, and the TCRdb table lists in-frame clones only, not all of them. There are hundreds of thousands of clones in the sample; about 87% occur only once, and less than 1.6% lies in the top ten. The sequencing input was peripheral blood. These receptors were obtained from a woman aged 40 to 50 who had recovered from COVID-19. The CDR3 runs from the conserved cysteine through the conserved F or W. D genes are given only for firm matches. Expanded clones are given a class, and other clones once, few, many or no size at all.

V	J	D	size	length	CDR3	DNA
TRBV27	TRBJ2-7	-	-	16	CASSLLPRGFGYEQYF	TGTGCCAGCAGTTTACTCCCCCGAGGGTTTGGCTACGAGCAGTACTTC
TRBV6-5	TRBJ1-5	-	-	13	CASSARDNQPQHF	TGTGCCAGCAGCGCGAGGGACAATCAGCCCCAGCATTTT
TRBV2	TRBJ2-7	-	-	14	CASNGNRYSSEQYF	TGTGCCAGCAACGGAAACAGGTACTCCAGCGAGCAGTACTTC
TRBV5-6	TRBJ1-2	-	-	14	CASSVGILNYGYTF	TGTGCCAGCAGCGTCGGGATTTTGAACTATGGCTACACCTTC
TRBV3-1/TRBV3-2	TRBJ2-3	TRBD2	-	17	CASSQWLSGGPEDTQYF	TGTGCCAGCAGCCAATGGTTAAGCGGGGGGCCGGAGGATACGCAGTATTTT
TRBV6-2/TRBV6-3	TRBJ2-2	-	-	14	CASSYTGNTGELFF	TGTGCCAGCAGTTACACGGGAAACACCGGGGAGCTGTTTTTT
TRBV13	TRBJ2-2	TRBD1	-	17	CASSLVGAGGSTGELFF	TGTGCCAGCAGCTTAGTCGGGGCAGGGGGTTCCACCGGGGAGCTGTTTTTT
TRBV6-5	TRBJ2-5	TRBD1	-	14	CASSSRGPQETQYF	TGTGCCAGCAGTTCGAGGGGGCCACAAGAGACCCAGTACTTC
TRBV5-6	TRBJ2-3	TRBD2	-	16	CASSLARGSHTDTQYF	TGTGCCAGCAGCTTGGCGCGGGGGTCACACACAGATACGCAGTATTTT
TRBV20-1	TRBJ1-2	TRBD1	-	11	CSADRAYGYTF	TGCAGTGCCGACAGGGCCTATGGCTACACCTTC
TRBV21-1	TRBJ1-2	-	-	15	CASSKGGGGGFGYTF	TGTGCCAGCAGCAAAGGTGGAGGGGGCGGATTTGGCTACACCTTC
TRBV29-1	TRBJ1-1	-	-	11	CSVYEEPEAFF	TGCAGCGTTTACGAGGAGCCTGAAGCTTTCTTT
TRBV10-3	TRBJ2-1	-	-	17	CAISESSRESSYNEQFF	TGTGCCATCAGTGAGTCTTCCCGGGAGAGCTCCTACAATGAGCAGTTCTTC
TRBV27	TRBJ1-4	TRBD1	-	15	CASSPRDSRNEKLFF	TGTGCCAGCAGTCCCCGGGACAGCAGAAATGAAAAACTGTTTTTT
TRBV4-1	TRBJ2-5	TRBD2	-	15	CASSQPTGGQETQYF	TGCGCCAGCAGCCAACCCACGGGGGGGCAAGAGACCCAGTACTTC
TRBV4-2	TRBJ2-7	-	-	17	CASSQGRAGSGSYEQYF	TGTGCCAGCAGCCAAGGGAGGGCAGGGTCGGGGTCCTACGAGCAGTACTTC
TRBV9	TRBJ2-1	TRBD2	-	15	CASSASGGPYNEQFF	TGTGCCAGCAGCGCCAGCGGGGGACCTTACAATGAGCAGTTCTTC
TRBV5-4	TRBJ2-7	TRBD1	-	15	CASSPAGTDYTEQYF	TGTGCCAGCAGTCCTGCCGGGACAGATTATACGGAGCAGTACTTC
TRBV5-4	TRBJ1-2	TRBD1	few	14	CASSRDRGNYGYTF	TGTGCCAGCAGCCGGGACAGGGGGAACTATGGCTACACCTTC
TRBV18	TRBJ1-6	TRBD1	-	16	CASSPSRGTGDSPLHF	TGTGCCAGCTCACCCTCCAGGGGGACAGGGGATTCACCCCTCCACTTT
TRBV3-1/TRBV3-2	TRBJ2-3	TRBD2	-	15	CASSLRRGARDTQYF	TGTGCCAGCAGTCTCAGGCGGGGGGCGCGCGATACGCAGTATTTT
TRBV6-2/TRBV6-3	TRBJ1-5	-	-	14	CASSFPDRYQPQHF	TGTGCCAGCAGTTTCCCCGACAGGTACCAGCCCCAGCATTTT
TRBV4-2	TRBJ1-2	-	few	11	CASSRGYGYTF	TGTGCCAGCAGCCGCGGTTATGGCTACACCTTC